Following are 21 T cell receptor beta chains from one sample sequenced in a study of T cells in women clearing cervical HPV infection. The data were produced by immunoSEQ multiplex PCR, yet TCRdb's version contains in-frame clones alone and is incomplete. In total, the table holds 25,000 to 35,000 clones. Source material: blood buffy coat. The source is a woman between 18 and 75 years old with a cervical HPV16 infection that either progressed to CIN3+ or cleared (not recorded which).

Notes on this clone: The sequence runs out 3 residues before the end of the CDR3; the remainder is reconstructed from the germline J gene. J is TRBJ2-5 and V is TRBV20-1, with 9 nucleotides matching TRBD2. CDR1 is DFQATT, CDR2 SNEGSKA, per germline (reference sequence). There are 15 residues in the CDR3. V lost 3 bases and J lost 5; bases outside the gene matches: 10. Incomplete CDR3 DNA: TGCAGTGCTAGCAGGCGGGAGGGCCCTCGGGAGACC. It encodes CSASRREGPRET. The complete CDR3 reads CSASRREGPRETQYF.

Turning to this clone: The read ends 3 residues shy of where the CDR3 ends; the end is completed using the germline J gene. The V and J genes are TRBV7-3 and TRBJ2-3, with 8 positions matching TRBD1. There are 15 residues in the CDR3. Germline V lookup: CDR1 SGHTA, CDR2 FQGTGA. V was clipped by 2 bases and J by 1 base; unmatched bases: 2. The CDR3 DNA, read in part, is TGTGCCAGCAGCTTAGGGGGACAGGGCACAGATACG. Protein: CASSLGGQGTDT. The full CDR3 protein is CASSLGGQGTDTQYF.

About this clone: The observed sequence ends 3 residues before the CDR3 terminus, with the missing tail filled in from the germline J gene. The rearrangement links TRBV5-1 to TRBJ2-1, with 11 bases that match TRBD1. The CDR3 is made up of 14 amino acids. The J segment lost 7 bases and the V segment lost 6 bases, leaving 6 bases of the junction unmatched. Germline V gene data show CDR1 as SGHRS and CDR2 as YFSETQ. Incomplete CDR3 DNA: TGCGCCAGCACCCTGGGGACAGGGGGTAATGAG. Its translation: CASTLGTGGNE. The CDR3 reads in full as CASTLGTGGNEQFF.

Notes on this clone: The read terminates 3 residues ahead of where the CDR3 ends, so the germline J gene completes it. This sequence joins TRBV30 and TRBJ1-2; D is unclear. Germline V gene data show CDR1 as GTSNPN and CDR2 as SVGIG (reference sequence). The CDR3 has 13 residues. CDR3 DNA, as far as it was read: TGTGCCTGGAGCTCGCAGGTCGCTTCGGGC. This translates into CAWSSQVASG. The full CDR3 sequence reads CAWSSQVASGYTF.

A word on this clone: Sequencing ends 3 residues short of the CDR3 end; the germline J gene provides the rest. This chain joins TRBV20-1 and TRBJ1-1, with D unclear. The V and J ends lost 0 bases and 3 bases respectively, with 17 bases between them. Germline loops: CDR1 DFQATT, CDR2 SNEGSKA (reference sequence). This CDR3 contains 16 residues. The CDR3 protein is CSARDPLGPGDTEAFF. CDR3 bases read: TGCAGTGCTAGAGATCCCTTAGGGCCCGGGGACACTGAA.

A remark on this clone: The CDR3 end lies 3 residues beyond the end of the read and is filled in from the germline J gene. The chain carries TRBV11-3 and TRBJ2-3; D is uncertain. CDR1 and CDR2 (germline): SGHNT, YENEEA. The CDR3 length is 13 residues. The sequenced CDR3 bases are TGTGCCAGCAGCACTTCTAGGCAAGAGACG. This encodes CASSTSRQET. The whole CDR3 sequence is CASSTSRQETQYF.

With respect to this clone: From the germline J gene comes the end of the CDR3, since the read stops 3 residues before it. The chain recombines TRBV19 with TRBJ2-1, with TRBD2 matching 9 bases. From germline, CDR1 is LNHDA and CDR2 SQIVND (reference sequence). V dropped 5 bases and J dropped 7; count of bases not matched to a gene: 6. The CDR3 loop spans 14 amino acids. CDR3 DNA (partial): TGTGCCAGTAGTTTCGGACTAGCGAGAAATGAG. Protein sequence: CASSFGLARNE. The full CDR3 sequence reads CASSFGLARNEQFF.

The covered CDR3 bases are TGTGCCAGTAGTATAGTCTTGACAGCTTATAATTCACCC. This encodes CASSIVLTAYNSP. The whole CDR3 reads CASSIVLTAYNSPLHF. The V gene is TRBV19, the J gene TRBJ1-6, with D possibly matching TRBD1 (5 bases). With the read ending 3 residues before the CDR3 end, the germline J gene is used to fill in that end. With 1 base removed from V and 4 bases from J, the gap between germline ends came to 11 bases. CDR1 LNHDA and CDR2 SQIVND come from the germline V gene (reference sequence). The CDR3 length is 16 residues. Full variable domain (rest looked up from reference TRBV19 and TRBJ1-6): DGGITQSPKYLFRKEGQNVTLSCEQNLNHDAMYWYRQDPGQGLRLIYYSQIVNDFQKGDIAEGYSVSREKKESFPLTVTSAQKNPTAFYLCASSIVLTAYNSPLHFGNGTRLTVT.

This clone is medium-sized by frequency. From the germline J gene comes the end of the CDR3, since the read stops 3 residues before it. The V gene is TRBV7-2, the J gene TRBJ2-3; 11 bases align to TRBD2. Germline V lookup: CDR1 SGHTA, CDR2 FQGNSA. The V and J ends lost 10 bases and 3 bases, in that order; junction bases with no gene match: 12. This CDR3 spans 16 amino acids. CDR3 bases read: TGTGCCACCAGGTTAGCGGGAGGGGCTGGAACAGATACG. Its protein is CATRLAGGAGTDT. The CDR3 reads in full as CATRLAGGAGTDTQYF.

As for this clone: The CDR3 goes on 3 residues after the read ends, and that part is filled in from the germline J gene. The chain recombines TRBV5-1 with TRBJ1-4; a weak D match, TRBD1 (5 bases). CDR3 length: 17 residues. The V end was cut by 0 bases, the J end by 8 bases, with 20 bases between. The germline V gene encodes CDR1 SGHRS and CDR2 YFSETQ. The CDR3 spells CASSLGLGPVYVEKLFF. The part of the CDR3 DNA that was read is TGCGCCAGCAGCTTGGGGCTGGGGCCCGTTTATGTGGAAAAA.

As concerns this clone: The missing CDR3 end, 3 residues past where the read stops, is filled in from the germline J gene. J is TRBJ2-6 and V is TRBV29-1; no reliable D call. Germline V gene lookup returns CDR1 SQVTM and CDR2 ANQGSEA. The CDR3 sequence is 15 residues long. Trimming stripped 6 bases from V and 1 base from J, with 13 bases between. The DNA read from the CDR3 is TGCAGCGTCAAGGCAGTAGGGTCTGGGGCCAACGTC. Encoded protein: CSVKAVGSGANV. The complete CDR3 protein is CSVKAVGSGANVLTF.

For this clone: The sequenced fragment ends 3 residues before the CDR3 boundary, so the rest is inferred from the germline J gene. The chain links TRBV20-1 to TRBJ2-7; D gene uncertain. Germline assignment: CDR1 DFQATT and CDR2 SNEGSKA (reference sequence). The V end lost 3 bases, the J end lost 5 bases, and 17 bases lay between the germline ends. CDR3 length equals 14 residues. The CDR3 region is CSARAPARRHEQYF. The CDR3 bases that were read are TGCAGTGCTAGGGCCCCGGCCCGGCGGCACGAG.

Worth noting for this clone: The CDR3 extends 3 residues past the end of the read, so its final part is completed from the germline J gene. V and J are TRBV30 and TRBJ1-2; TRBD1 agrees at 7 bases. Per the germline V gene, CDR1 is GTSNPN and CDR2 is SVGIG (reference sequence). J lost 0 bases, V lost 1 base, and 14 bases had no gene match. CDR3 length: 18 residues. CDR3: CAWSGGTGQPTPNYGYTF. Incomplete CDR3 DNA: TGTGCCTGGAGTGGCGGTACGGGACAGCCAACACCTAACTATGGC. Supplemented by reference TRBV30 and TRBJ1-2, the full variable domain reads SQTIHQWPATLVQPVGSPLSLECTVEGTSNPNLYWYRQAAGRGLQLLFYSVGIGQISSEVPQNLSASRPQDRQFILSSKKLLLSDSGFYLCAWSGGTGQPTPNYGYTFGSGTRLTVV.

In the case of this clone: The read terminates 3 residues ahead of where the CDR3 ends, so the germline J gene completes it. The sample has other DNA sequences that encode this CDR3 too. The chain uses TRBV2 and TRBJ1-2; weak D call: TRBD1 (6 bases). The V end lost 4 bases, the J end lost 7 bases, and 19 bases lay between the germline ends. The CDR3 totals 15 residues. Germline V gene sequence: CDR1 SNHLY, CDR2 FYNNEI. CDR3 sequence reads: CASSGAGQPLAGYTF. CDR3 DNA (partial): TGTGCCAGCAGTGGCGCGGGACAACCCTTAGCTGGC. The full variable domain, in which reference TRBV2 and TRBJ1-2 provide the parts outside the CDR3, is EPEVTQTPSHQVTQMGQEVILRCVPISNHLYFYWYRQILGQKVEFLVSFYNNEISEKSEIFDDQFSVERPDGSNFTLKIRSTKLEDSAMYFCASSGAGQPLAGYTFGSGTRLTVV.

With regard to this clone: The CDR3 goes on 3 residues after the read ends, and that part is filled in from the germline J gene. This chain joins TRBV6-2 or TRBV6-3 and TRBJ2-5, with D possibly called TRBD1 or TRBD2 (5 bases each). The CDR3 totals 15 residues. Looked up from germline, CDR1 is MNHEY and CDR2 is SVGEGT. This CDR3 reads CASSYSNGETDTQYF. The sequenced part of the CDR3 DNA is TGTGCCAGCAGTTACTCGAATGGGGAGACAGATACC.

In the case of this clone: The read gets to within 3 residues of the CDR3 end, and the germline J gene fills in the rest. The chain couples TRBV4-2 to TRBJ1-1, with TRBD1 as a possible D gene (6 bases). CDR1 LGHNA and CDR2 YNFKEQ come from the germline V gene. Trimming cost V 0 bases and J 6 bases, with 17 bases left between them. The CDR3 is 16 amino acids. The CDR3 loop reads CASSQEMVGTLSEAFF. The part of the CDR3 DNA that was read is TGTGCCAGCAGCCAAGAAATGGTGGGGACACTATCTGAA.

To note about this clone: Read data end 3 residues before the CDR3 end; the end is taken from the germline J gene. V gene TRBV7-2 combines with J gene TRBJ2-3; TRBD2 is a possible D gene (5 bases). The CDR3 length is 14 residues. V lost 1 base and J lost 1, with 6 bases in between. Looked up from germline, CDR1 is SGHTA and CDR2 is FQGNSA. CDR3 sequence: CASSLVRGTDTQYF. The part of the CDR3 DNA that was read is TGTGCCAGCAGCTTAGTGAGGGGCACAGATACG.

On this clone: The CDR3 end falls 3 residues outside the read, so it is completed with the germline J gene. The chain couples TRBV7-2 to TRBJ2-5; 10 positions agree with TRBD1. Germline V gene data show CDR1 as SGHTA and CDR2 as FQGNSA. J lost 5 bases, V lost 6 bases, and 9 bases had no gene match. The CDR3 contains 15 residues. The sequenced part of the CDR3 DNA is TGTGCCAGCAGTTTGACAGGGGGCGAATCTGAGACC. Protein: CASSLTGGESET. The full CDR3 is CASSLTGGESETQYF.

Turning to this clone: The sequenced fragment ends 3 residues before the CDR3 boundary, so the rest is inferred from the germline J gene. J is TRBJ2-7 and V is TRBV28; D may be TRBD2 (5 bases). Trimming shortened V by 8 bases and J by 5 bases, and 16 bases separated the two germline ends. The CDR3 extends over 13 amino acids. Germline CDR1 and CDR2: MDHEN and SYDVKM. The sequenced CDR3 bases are TGTGCCAGCCTAAGTTCGGGGTTCGACGAG. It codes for CASLSSGFDE. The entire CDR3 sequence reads CASLSSGFDEQYF.

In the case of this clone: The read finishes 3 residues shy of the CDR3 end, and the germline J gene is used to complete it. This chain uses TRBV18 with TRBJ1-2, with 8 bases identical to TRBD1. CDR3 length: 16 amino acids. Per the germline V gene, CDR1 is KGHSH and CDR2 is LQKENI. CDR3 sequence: CASSPPNPGQDNDYTF. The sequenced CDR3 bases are TGTGCCAGCTCACCCCCAAATCCGGGACAGGACAATGAC.

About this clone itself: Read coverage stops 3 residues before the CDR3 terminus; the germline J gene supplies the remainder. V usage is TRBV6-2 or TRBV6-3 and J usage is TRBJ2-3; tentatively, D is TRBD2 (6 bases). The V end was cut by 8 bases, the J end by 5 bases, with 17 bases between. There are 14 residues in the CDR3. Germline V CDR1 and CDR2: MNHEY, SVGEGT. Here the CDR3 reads CASCVAGFIDTQYF. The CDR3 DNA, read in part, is TGTGCCAGCTGCGTTGCGGGGTTTATAGATACG.